This T cell receptor beta chain was retrieved from a study of OX40 agonist ivuxolimab in advanced cancers. Comment on this clone: The antigen remains unidentified.

Study-wide points: In the 0.1 to 3.0 mg/kg range, CD4+ and CD8+ blood T cells had expanded clonally by week 6. More expanded clones were found, on average, in CD8+ than in CD4+ T cells.

The assay was immunoSEQ multiplex PCR, and TCRdb's table has in-frame clones only and misses some. The table has approximately 70,000 clones, 92% seen once. Here the sequenced sample was CD4+ or CD8+ T cells sorted from blood, taken in a trial of the OX40 agonist ivuxolimab. The TCR sequence derives from an adult with an advanced solid tumor such as melanoma, head and neck, liver or kidney cancer.

CDR3 bases: TGTGCCAGCAGTGAGAGTCGGGGGTACCAAGAGACCCAGTACTTC. Its protein product is CASSESRGYQETQYF. The chain has TRBV25-1 and TRBJ2-5; D might be TRBD2 (6 bases). This CDR3 is built from 15 residues. V was cut by 3 bases and J by 0 bases, with 11 bases left in between. Germline CDR1 and CDR2: MGHDK and SYGVNS.